The entry that follows covers one T cell receptor beta chain sequence. The clone's antigen remains unknown. No base quality values were provided; no much bigger clone lies one nucleotide off. The record originates from a study of graft-versus-host responses after intestinal transplantation listed by TCRdb under 2021. In terms of the full investigation: The transplants that recipients got were multivisceral, liver-intestinal, or isolated intestinal. Every recipient was given anti-thymocyte globulin induction, followed by about 3 years of maintenance tacrolimus and steroids. Of the approximately 24 intestinal transplant recipients enrolled in the cohort, one of whom was a retransplant, 3 patients without pretransplant specimens were excluded. Donor T cell macrochimerism was defined as a peak of at least 4% donor T cells among recipient peripheral blood mononuclear cells. To identify alloreactive clones, pre-transplant mixed lymphocyte reaction products were sequenced and compared with unstimulated pre-transplant donor and recipient T cells. After intestinal transplantation, graft-versus-host and host-versus-graft alloreactive T cell clones were followed in the graft, circulation and bone marrow using bulk TCR-beta CDR3 sequencing. Rather than being sequenced by the commercial service, samples from three later patients were sequenced in-house on an Illumina MiSeq and processed with MiXCR. Study-wide findings and limitations: The conclusions were limited by the relatively low number and heterogeneity of the intestinal transplant patients. Patients with donor T cell macrochimerism had high GvH to HvG T cell clonal ratios in their allografts. GvH clones were detected in recipient bone marrow, and some appeared earlier in ileal mucosa or blood, consistent with an intestinal mucosal origin. Early after transplant, declines in HvG clones were associated with peak levels of circulating GvH clones.

Read against the paper, the sample's time point label means: cells obtained before transplantation from donor or recipient. CD3+CD4+ and CD3+CD8+ populations were FACS-sorted from unstimulated pre-transplant donor and recipient cells taken from spleen or lymph nodes. The CDR3 goes from the cysteine to the phenylalanine over 16 residues. The only DNA kept is the CDR3, 48 bases in frame from the first base. CDR1 MDHEN and CDR2 SYDVKM were looked up in the germline V gene. After removal of 2 bases from V and 5 bases from J, the junction retains 8 bases not matched to a gene. Library preparation employed the immunoSEQ multiplex PCR assay. For most patients, genomic DNA was isolated with the Qiagen DNeasy Blood and Tissue Kit and sent frozen to Adaptive Biotechnologies for TCR sequencing. High-throughput TCR-beta CDR3 sequencing of genomic DNA from most patients was performed by Adaptive Biotechnologies. Under the source paper's analysis protocol: TCR sequencing data were retrieved from Adaptive's ImmunoSEQ software for some 19 patients, whereas three other patients were processed with MiXCR and VDJtools. To correct CD4 versus CD8 sorting errors, sequences present in both subsets at a frequency ratio below 5:1 were removed. CDR3 nucleotide sequences shared between donor and recipient were removed because their origin could not be assigned. To count as alloreactive, a clone needed at least 2-fold expansion over unstimulated cells and a minimum CFSE-low frequency of 0.002% (template counts) or 0.001% (read counts). A clone was considered mappable if detected in the sequenced pre-transplant spleen, lymph node, or MLR CFSE-low populations of the donor or recipient. Cumulative frequency of alloreactive clones was calculated as a percentage of all sequences weighted by copy number. TCRdb stores this immuneACCESS table with in-frame sequences only. Part of the clones is absent; in the studies checked, under half of the shortfall reflects unresolved V genes, and no reason is known for the rest. That table supplies the V and J calls and clone size; D and trimming were determined from the DNA. The sample includes about 150,000 clones, with nearly 95% observed a single time. The ten biggest clones cover about 0.18% of the sample.

The sample consisted of unstimulated CD4+ T cells sorted from spleen or lymph node cells, taken before intestinal transplant. The TCR originated in a human donor who received an intestinal transplant. The rearranged segments are TRBV28 and TRBJ2-5; 10 central nucleotides agree with TRBD2. For the CDR3, the sequence is CASSLRQAGGRETQYF. The DNA sequence is given as TGTGCCAGCAGTTTAAGGCAAGCGGGAGGGAGGGAGACCCAGTACTTC.